This T cell receptor (beta chain) was identified during a study of blood T cell repertoires in COVID-19. Study in general: There were acute and convalescent COVID-19 samples, and they came from the United States, Italy and Spain. Sample material is recorded as cDNA or gDNA derived from T cells, B-cell-depleted T cells, or PBMCs.

In the authors' methods: Reference gene primer amplification yielded estimated nucleated cell counts. Generated by immunoSEQ multiplex PCR, the TCRdb table keeps only in-frame clones and is missing some. From that table come the V and J calls and clone size; the DNA was used to work out D and trimming. The table lists about 140,000 clones, more than 70% of them singletons. V dropped 1 base and J dropped 2 bases, with 12 bases sitting between them. CDR3 length equals 16 residues. Germline CDR1 and CDR2: MNHNS and SASEGT. The receptor comes from a woman in her 50s with acute or convalescent COVID-19. Sequencing was done on a sample of peripheral blood. The chain recombines TRBV6-1 with TRBJ2-1, with D maybe TRBD1 (6 bases). DNA for the CDR3: TGTGCCAGCAGTGAAGAGAGGGGGAGCACCTACAATGAGCAGTTCTTC. It specifies CASSEERGSTYNEQFF.